This paragraph covers one TCR beta chain sequence. CDR1 is SGDLS and CDR2 is YYNGEE in the germline V gene. V lost 3 bases and J lost 5, with 8 bases in between. The CDR3 is 13 residues long. Unique molecular identifiers tagged the TCRbeta library. Each CDR3 protein is one row after TCRdb ran MiXCR on the PCR reads. The data hold 250,000 to 350,000 distinct CDR3 sequences, with approximately 23% observed a single time. The source of the sample is a study of T-cell reconstitution after alpha-beta-depleted transplantation in children. The starting material was PBMCs, mostly from graft donor cells, obtained 180 days after TCRalphabeta/CD19-depleted stem cell transplant. The V and J genes are TRBV9 and TRBJ2-2; D is unclear. The sequence was obtained from a male patient younger than 18 who had a stem cell transplant for acute lymphoblastic leukemia, so the T cells may come from the graft donor. The CDR3 reads CASSAQLTGELFF. CDR3 in DNA: TGTGCCAGCAGCGCCCAACTTACCGGGGAGCTGTTTTTT. Variable domain in full (rest from reference TRBV9 and TRBJ2-2): DSGVTQTPKHLITATGQRVTLRCSPRSGDLSVYWYQQSLDQGLQFLIQYYNGEERAKGNILERFSAQQFPDLHSELNLSSLELGDSALYFCASSAQLTGELFFGEGSRLTVL.